Shown below are 2 T cell receptor beta chains from a single sample sequenced in a study of radiotherapy plus CTLA-4 blockade in lung cancer. Only in-frame clones appear in the TCRdb table, and some are missing; sequencing was by immunoSEQ multiplex PCR. Among tens of thousands of clones listed, approximately 86% were seen once. The source material was peripheral blood, sampled from a patient treated with radiotherapy plus ipilimumab. The source of these receptors is a human donor with non-small cell lung cancer that progressed on radiotherapy plus ipilimumab.

The V gene is TRBV6-5, the J gene TRBJ1-2, with 8 bases fitting TRBD1. The trim removed 2 bases at V and 6 bases at J, leaving 8 bases unmatched. Germline V gene lookup returns CDR1 MNHEY and CDR2 SVGAGI. The CDR3 is made up of 15 amino acids. Here the CDR3 reads CASSYAQGALDGYTF. The DNA of the CDR3 is TGTGCCAGCAGTTACGCCCAGGGGGCCCTGGATGGCTACACCTTC.

V is TRBV5-1 and J is TRBJ2-1; 8 bases map to TRBD1. The V gene end was trimmed by 3 bases and the J gene end by 10 bases; junction bases not matched to a gene: 3. This CDR3 is built from 12 residues. Germline assignment: CDR1 SGHRS and CDR2 YFSETQ. CDR3 coding DNA: TGCGCCAGCAGCTCCAGGGGGCGGGAGCAGTTCTTC. Residues: CASSSRGREQFF.